The rows below give T cell receptor beta chains drawn from one sample of a study of T cells in Graves' hyperthyroidism and ophthalmopathy. MiXCR was run by TCRdb on the multiplex PCR reads, yielding one entry per CDR3 protein. This table has around 350,000 distinct CDR3 sequences, roughly 15% appearing once. The sequencing sample was made of blood. Receptor source: a woman in her twenties or thirties with Graves' ophthalmopathy. CDR3s include the opening cysteine and the closing phenylalanine or tryptophan. The D gene is left open where the match is weak. Not every row has a clone size; where given, it reads once, few, many or a size class.

v_gene: TRBV27; d_gene: NA; j_gene: TRBJ1-1; abundance: few; CDR3aa: CASSLSAGTNTEAFF; CDR3nt: TGTGCCAGCAGTTTATCGGCAGGGACGAACACTGAAGCTTTCTTT
v_gene: TRBV9; d_gene: TRBD1; j_gene: TRBJ1-2; abundance: many; CDR3aa: CASSGAGTGAYGYTF; CDR3nt: TGTGCCAGCAGCGGAGCCGGGACAGGGGCCTATGGCTACACCTTC
v_gene: TRBV9; d_gene: TRBD1; j_gene: TRBJ2-5; abundance: NA; CDR3aa: CASSGGTGVETQYF; CDR3nt: TGTGCCAGCAGCGGCGGGACAGGGGTGGAGACCCAGTACTTC
v_gene: TRBV6-5; d_gene: NA; j_gene: TRBJ2-6; abundance: NA; CDR3aa: CASSHRSGANVLTF; CDR3nt: TGTGCCAGCAGTCACAGGTCTGGGGCCAACGTCCTGACTTTC
v_gene: TRBV12-3/TRBV12-4; d_gene: NA; j_gene: TRBJ1-2; abundance: many; CDR3aa: CASSLRRPGARGYTF; CDR3nt: TGTGCCAGCAGTTTACGCAGGCCAGGGGCGCGTGGCTACACCTTC
v_gene: TRBV7-9; d_gene: TRBD1; j_gene: TRBJ2-5; abundance: many; CDR3aa: CASSLGQGEETQYF; CDR3nt: TGTGCCAGCAGCTTAGGTCAGGGGGAAGAGACCCAGTACTTC
v_gene: TRBV18; d_gene: NA; j_gene: TRBJ1-5; abundance: many; CDR3aa: CASSPASGTDGPQHF; CDR3nt: TGTGCCAGCTCACCAGCGTCAGGGACCGACGGGCCCCAGCATTTT
v_gene: TRBV27; d_gene: TRBD1; j_gene: TRBJ1-1; abundance: few; CDR3aa: CATTIRDRVTEAFF; CDR3nt: TGTGCCACCACTATCCGGGACAGGGTGACTGAAGCTTTCTTT
v_gene: TRBV20-1; d_gene: TRBD2; j_gene: TRBJ2-3; abundance: NA; CDR3aa: CSAERLAGSTDTQYF; CDR3nt: TGCAGTGCTGAACGACTAGCGGGGAGCACAGATACGCAGTATTTT
v_gene: TRBV29-1; d_gene: TRBD1; j_gene: TRBJ1-3; abundance: NA; CDR3aa: CSAQTGGGNTIYF; CDR3nt: TGCAGCGCCCAGACAGGGGGTGGAAACACCATATATTTT
v_gene: TRBV2; d_gene: TRBD1; j_gene: TRBJ1-2; abundance: many; CDR3aa: CASRGQHYGYTF; CDR3nt: TGTGCCAGCAGGGGACAGCACTATGGCTACACCTTC
v_gene: TRBV12-3/TRBV12-4; d_gene: NA; j_gene: TRBJ2-2; abundance: many; CDR3aa: CASRPQDTGELFF; CDR3nt: TGTGCCAGCAGGCCACAGGATACCGGGGAGCTGTTTTTT
v_gene: TRBV2; d_gene: NA; j_gene: TRBJ1-5; abundance: many; CDR3aa: CASRDAVQPQHF; CDR3nt: TGTGCCAGTAGGGACGCGGTCCAGCCCCAGCATTTT
v_gene: TRBV10-1; d_gene: NA; j_gene: TRBJ2-4; abundance: few; CDR3aa: CASSESPSGAKNIQYF; CDR3nt: TGCGCCAGCAGTGAGTCGCCTTCGGGGGCCAAAAACATTCAGTACTTC
v_gene: TRBV7-8; d_gene: TRBD2; j_gene: TRBJ2-4; abundance: many; CDR3aa: CASSPSSGGGKRYKNIQYF; CDR3nt: TGTGCCAGCAGCCCGTCTAGCGGGGGGGGCAAGAGATACAAAAACATTCAGTACTTC
v_gene: TRBV28; d_gene: NA; j_gene: TRBJ2-7; abundance: many; CDR3aa: CASSPLLAGALEEQYF; CDR3nt: TGTGCCAGCAGCCCTCTCCTGGCGGGGGCTTTGGAAGAGCAGTACTTC
v_gene: TRBV30; d_gene: TRBD1; j_gene: TRBJ2-7; abundance: NA; CDR3aa: CAWSLGTGYEQYF; CDR3nt: TGTGCCTGGAGTCTCGGGACAGGCTACGAGCAGTACTTC
v_gene: TRBV28; d_gene: NA; j_gene: TRBJ1-3; abundance: many; CDR3aa: CASSPLGSLYSGNTIYF; CDR3nt: TGTGCCAGCAGTCCCCTCGGCAGCCTCTACTCTGGAAACACCATATATTTT
v_gene: TRBV5-6; d_gene: NA; j_gene: TRBJ2-3; abundance: many; CDR3aa: CASSLGESTQYF; CDR3nt: TGTGCCAGCAGCTTGGGGGAGTCTACGCAGTATTTT
v_gene: TRBV12-3/TRBV12-4; d_gene: NA; j_gene: TRBJ1-5; abundance: NA; CDR3aa: CASSTQGQPQHF; CDR3nt: TGTGCCAGCAGCACCCAGGGGCAGCCCCAGCATTTT
v_gene: TRBV20-1; d_gene: NA; j_gene: TRBJ2-5; abundance: many; CDR3aa: CSASISAGQETQYF; CDR3nt: TGCAGTGCTAGTATCAGCGCAGGCCAAGAGACCCAGTACTTC
v_gene: TRBV12-3/TRBV12-4; d_gene: NA; j_gene: TRBJ2-1; abundance: NA; CDR3aa: CASSAPTASSYNEQFF; CDR3nt: TGTGCCAGCAGCGCCCCGACAGCAAGCTCCTACAATGAGCAGTTCTTC
v_gene: TRBV2; d_gene: NA; j_gene: TRBJ1-5; abundance: many; CDR3aa: CASSTTGFGQPQHF; CDR3nt: TGTGCCAGCAGTACAACAGGGTTCGGTCAGCCCCAGCATTTT
v_gene: TRBV30; d_gene: TRBD1; j_gene: TRBJ2-7; abundance: many; CDR3aa: CAWSVWGQGISEQYF; CDR3nt: TGTGCCTGGAGTGTTTGGGGACAGGGGATAAGCGAGCAGTACTTC
v_gene: TRBV7-2; d_gene: TRBD2; j_gene: TRBJ2-1; abundance: many; CDR3aa: CASSLGRGGNEQFF; CDR3nt: TGTGCCAGCAGCTTAGGGCGGGGGGGTAATGAGCAGTTCTTC
v_gene: TRBV3-1; d_gene: NA; j_gene: TRBJ1-1; abundance: NA; CDR3aa: CASSQVPPPKNTEAFF; CDR3nt: TGTGCCAGCAGCCAAGTCCCCCCCCCAAAGAACACTGAAGCTTTCTTT
v_gene: TRBV7-6; d_gene: TRBD2; j_gene: TRBJ2-5; abundance: few; CDR3aa: CASSLGGGGAPQETQYF; CDR3nt: TGTGCCAGCAGCTTAGGTGGCGGGGGGGCCCCACAAGAGACCCAGTACTTC